These 20 T cell receptor beta chains were all obtained from the same sample, sequenced in a study of T cells in localized non-small cell lung cancer. The table came from immunoSEQ multiplex PCR; TCRdb's copy has only in-frame clones and leaves some out. The sample yields about 21,000 clones, approximately 88% seen once. The starting material was peripheral blood mononuclear cells, obtained before any cancer treatment. The source is a male donor at least 60 years old with stage II lung adenocarcinoma.

Of note for this clone: This specimen includes other DNA sequences encoding the same CDR3. The chain couples TRBV27 to TRBJ1-4, with D uncertain. The V end was cut by 5 bases, the J end by 3 bases, with 7 bases between. CDR1 is MNHEY, CDR2 SMNVEV, per germline (reference sequence). The CDR3 runs 13 residues. In DNA form, the CDR3 reads TGTGCCAGCAGTCGAACGGCTAATGAAAAACTGTTTTTT. Protein product: CASSRTANEKLFF. The variable domain in full, with the rest retrieved from reference TRBV27 and TRBJ1-4, is EAQVTQNPRYLITVTGKKLTVTCSQNMNHEYMSWYRQDPGLGLRQIYYSMNVEVTDKGDVPEGYKVSRKEKRNFPLILESPSPNQTSLYFCASSRTANEKLFFGSGTQLSVL.

This chain links TRBV4-1 with TRBJ2-1, with D possibly matching TRBD2 (5 bases). Germline V gene data show CDR1 as MGHRA and CDR2 as YSYEKL. Trimming removed 0 bases from V and 0 bases from J, with 15 bases in between. This CDR3 region has 18 residues. Here the CDR3 DNA reads TGCGCCAGCAGCCAAGAAAATATCGGCGGGTTCTCCTACAATGAGCAGTTCTTC. Encoded protein: CASSQENIGGFSYNEQFF.

This rearrangement joins TRBV11-2 to TRBJ1-4; the D gene is possibly TRBD1 (5 bases). Trimming removed 2 bases at V and 7 bases at J, with 11 bases between. This CDR3 has 14 amino acids. CDR1 and CDR2 (germline): SGHAT, FQNNGV. CDR3: CASSLQGISEKLFF. CDR3 coding DNA: TGTGCCAGCAGCTTACAGGGCATAAGTGAAAAACTGTTTTTT. Full variable domain (remainder filled in from reference TRBV11-2 and TRBJ1-4): EAGVAQSPRYKIIEKRQSVAFWCNPISGHATLYWYQQILGQGPKLLIQFQNNGVVDDSQLPKDRFSAERLKGVDSTLKIQPAKLEDSAVYLCASSLQGISEKLFFGSGTQLSVL.

The chain combines TRBV20-1 with TRBJ2-5, with D hard to call. This CDR3 spans 11 amino acids. Trimming removed 3 bases from V and 4 bases from J, with 6 bases in between. Germline V lookup: CDR1 DFQATT, CDR2 SNEGSKA (reference sequence). The CDR3 DNA sequence: TGCAGTGCTAGCCTAGGAGAGACCCAGTACTTC. Amino acid sequence: CSASLGETQYF.

This clone has only a few counts. This sequence joins TRBV19 and TRBJ1-1; TRBD1 agrees at 8 bases. Trimming cost V 5 bases and J 2 bases; bases outside gene matches: 1. Germline V CDR1 and CDR2: LNHDA, SQIVND (reference sequence). The CDR3 runs 13 residues. The CDR3 DNA is TGTGCCAGTAGTGACAGGGGAAACACTGAAGCTTTCTTT. Translated: CASSDRGNTEAFF. The complete variable domain, with remaining parts taken from reference TRBV19 and TRBJ1-1, reads DGGITQSPKYLFRKEGQNVTLSCEQNLNHDAMYWYRQDPGQGLRLIYYSQIVNDFQKGDIAEGYSVSREKKESFPLTVTSAQKNPTAFYLCASSDRGNTEAFFGQGTRLTVV.

V and J are TRBV6-6 and TRBJ2-4, with a weak D call TRBD1 (6 bases). V lost 5 bases and J lost 11, with 19 bases in between. Germline CDR1 is MNHNY and CDR2 is SVGAGI (reference sequence). This CDR3 is built from 14 residues. This chain's CDR3 is CASSLQGSLTFQYF. The DNA for the CDR3 is TGTGCCAGCAGTCTACAGGGAAGCTTGACCTTTCAGTACTTC.

The rearrangement links TRBV6-1 to TRBJ2-7; D call uncertain. The V gene's germline CDR1 is MNHNS and CDR2 SASEGT. The CDR3 runs 13 residues. The V end was cut by 6 bases, the J end by 6 bases, with 15 bases between. CDR3 in DNA: TGTGCCAGCAGGGCGAATAGGTTTTCCGAGCAGTACTTC. This encodes CASRANRFSEQYF.

V is TRBV4-1 and J is TRBJ1-1; D is perhaps TRBD1 (5 bases). V was shortened by 1 base and J by 5 bases, with 20 bases between the two germline ends. The CDR3 is made up of 17 amino acids. Germline lookup yields CDR1 MGHRA and CDR2 YSYEKL. This CDR3 is CASSQAGQGALLTEAFF. CDR3 DNA sequence: TGCGCCAGCAGCCAAGCGGGCCAGGGAGCCCTTCTGACTGAAGCTTTCTTT.

CDR3 loop: CASSFVRGEQYF. CDR3 bases: TGTGCCAGCAGCTTCGTCAGGGGTGAGCAGTACTTC. The J gene is TRBJ2-7, the V gene TRBV7-9, with TRBD1 as a possible D gene (6 bases). The germline V and J ends were trimmed by 3 bases and 7 bases, with 10 bases remaining between them. The CDR3 length is 12 residues. Per germline, CDR1 SEHNR and CDR2 FQNEAQ (reference sequence).

The CDR3 DNA reads TGTGCCAGCAGCTCAGGGACTAGCGGGACAGATACGCAGTATTTT. Protein product: CASSSGTSGTDTQYF. V usage is TRBV5-6 and J usage is TRBJ2-3, with 12 bases that match TRBD2. Germline values: CDR1 SGHDT, CDR2 YYEEEE. CDR3 size: 15 residues. With V trimmed by 3 bases and J by 3 bases, 2 bases remained unmatched.

The J gene is TRBJ2-3, the V gene TRBV5-6, with D unresolved. The CDR3 length is 16 residues. V gave up 1 base and J gave up 0 bases, with 12 bases separating them. Looked up from germline, CDR1 is SGHDT and CDR2 is YYEEEE. The CDR3 bases are TGTGCCAGCAGCTTGACGGTCTCCCCTAGCACAGATACGCAGTATTTT. Translated: CASSLTVSPSTDTQYF. The full variable domain, its missing parts supplied by reference TRBV5-6 and TRBJ2-3, is DAGVTQSPTHLIKTRGQQVTLRCSPKSGHDTVSWYQQALGQGPQFIFQYYEEEERQRGNFPDRFSGHQFPNYSSELNVNALLLGDSALYLCASSLTVSPSTDTQYFGPGTRLTVL.

This rearrangement joins TRBV29-1 to TRBJ2-7; D is ambiguous. Germline values: CDR1 SQVTM, CDR2 ANQGSEA. Between the trimmed V and J ends, which lost 2 bases and 1 base, there was a span of 3 bases. This CDR3 is built from 11 residues. In DNA form, the CDR3 reads TGCAGCGTTGAAAAGTCCTACGAGCAGTACTTC. This gives the protein CSVEKSYEQYF.

V is TRBV18 and J is TRBJ2-7, with D maybe TRBD2 (5 bases). The ends were cut back, 6 bases at V and 5 bases at J, with 8 bases in the middle. The CDR3 is 11 residues long. The V gene's germline CDR1 is KGHSH and CDR2 LQKENI. Here the CDR3 reads CASSPGDEQYF. The CDR3 region has the DNA TGTGCCAGCTCCCCCGGGGACGAGCAGTACTTC.

The J gene is TRBJ1-1, the V gene TRBV2; TRBD1 agrees at 10 bases. With V trimmed by 1 base and J by 5 bases, 4 bases remained unmatched. CDR3 size: 15 residues. Germline V gene data show CDR1 as SNHLY and CDR2 as FYNNEI. In DNA form, the CDR3 reads TGTGCCAGCAGTGAAGGGGGGACAGGGGAAACTGAAGCTTTCTTT. Residues: CASSEGGTGETEAFF.

The rearrangement uses TRBV6-6 and TRBJ1-2; 7 nucleotides match TRBD1. Germline trimming cut 5 bases from V and 4 bases from J; bases unmatched to any gene: 10. CDR1 and CDR2 (germline): MNHNY, SVGAGI (reference sequence). The CDR3 sequence is 15 residues long. CDR3 amino acids: CASSPNRGRSYGYTF. CDR3 nucleotides: TGTGCCAGCAGTCCAAACAGGGGAAGGAGCTATGGCTACACCTTC.

This clone was counted a single time. The chain recombines TRBV11-2 with TRBJ2-7, with 7 nucleotides matching TRBD1. Per the germline V gene, CDR1 is SGHAT and CDR2 is FQNNGV. V shed 5 bases and J 5 bases; nucleotides not matched to a gene: 6. The CDR3 runs to 13 residues. CDR3 residues: CASSLDRVDEQYF. In DNA form, the CDR3 reads TGTGCCAGCAGCCTCGACAGGGTTGACGAGCAGTACTTC. The full variable domain, in which reference TRBV11-2 and TRBJ2-7 provide the parts outside the CDR3, is EAGVAQSPRYKIIEKRQSVAFWCNPISGHATLYWYQQILGQGPKLLIQFQNNGVVDDSQLPKDRFSAERLKGVDSTLKIQPAKLEDSAVYLCASSLDRVDEQYFGPGTRLTVT.

The CDR3 spells CASSLSSGVSYNEQFF. The CDR3 DNA is TGTGCCAGCAGCCTCTCGAGCGGGGTTTCCTACAATGAGCAGTTCTTC. The chain joins TRBV5-6 to TRBJ2-1, with 7 bases fitting TRBD2. CDR3 length: 16 amino acids. Looked up from germline, CDR1 is SGHDT and CDR2 is YYEEEE. V dropped 4 bases and J dropped 1; count of bases not matched to a gene: 8.

This clone was seen once. The V gene is TRBV19, the J gene TRBJ1-2; 8 positions agree with TRBD1. The CDR3 has 16 residues. After removal of 5 bases from V and 6 bases from J, the junction contained 14 bases not matched to a gene. CDR1 LNHDA and CDR2 SQIVND come from the germline V gene (reference sequence). The CDR3 DNA sequence: TGTGCCAGTAGTCTATGGACAGGGCGGGCGAGAAATGGCTACACCTTC. Encoded protein: CASSLWTGRARNGYTF.

The chain combines TRBV4-1 with TRBJ2-7, with D hard to call. Germline values: CDR1 MGHRA, CDR2 YSYEKL. The CDR3 loop spans 16 amino acids. Trimming removed 4 bases at V and 0 bases at J, with 16 bases between. CDR3 coding DNA: TGCGCCAGCAGCCCCGGAATACGGCGGAGCTCCTACGAGCAGTACTTC. Translation gives CASSPGIRRSSYEQYF.

V usage is TRBV29-1 and J usage is TRBJ2-1; D assignment may be TRBD1 or TRBD2 (6 bases each). This CDR3 has 12 amino acids. Trimming removed 7 bases at V and 8 bases at J, with 15 bases between. Germline assignment: CDR1 SQVTM and CDR2 ANQGSEA. The DNA of the CDR3 is TGCAGCGCCTCACAGGGAGGCGATGAGCAGTTCTTC. Translating gives CSASQGGDEQFF.